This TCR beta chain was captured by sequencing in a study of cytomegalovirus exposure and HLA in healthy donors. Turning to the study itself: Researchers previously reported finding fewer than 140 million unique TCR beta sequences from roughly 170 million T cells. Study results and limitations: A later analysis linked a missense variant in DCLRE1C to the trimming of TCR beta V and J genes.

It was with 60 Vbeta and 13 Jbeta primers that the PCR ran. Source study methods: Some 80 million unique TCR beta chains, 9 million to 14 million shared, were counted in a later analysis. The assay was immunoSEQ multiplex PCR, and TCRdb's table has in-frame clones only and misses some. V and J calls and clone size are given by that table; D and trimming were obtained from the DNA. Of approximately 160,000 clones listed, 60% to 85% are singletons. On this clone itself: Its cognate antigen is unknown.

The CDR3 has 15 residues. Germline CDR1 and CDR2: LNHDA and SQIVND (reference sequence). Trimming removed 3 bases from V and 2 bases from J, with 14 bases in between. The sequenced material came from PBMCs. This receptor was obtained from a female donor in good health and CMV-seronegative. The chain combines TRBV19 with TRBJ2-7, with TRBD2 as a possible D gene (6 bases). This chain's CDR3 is CASSIELAQTYEQYF. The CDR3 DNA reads TGTGCCAGTAGTATCGAGCTAGCGCAAACCTACGAGCAGTACTTC.